This TCR beta chain appears in the sequencing data of a study of PD-1 blockade in mismatch repair-deficient tumors. Background on the study: Patients had roughly twelve mismatch repair-deficient cancer types, all previously treated and progressing.

Study results and caveats: After pembrolizumab, tumor-resident clones rose rapidly, then generally contracted before radiologic responses.

This CDR3 comprises 13 residues. The V end lost 5 bases, the J end lost 7 bases, and 12 bases lay between the germline ends. Germline CDR1 reads MRHNA; CDR2 reads SNTAGT. As to this clone: Its matching antigen is unknown.

Measured with immunoSEQ multiplex PCR; TCRdb has only the in-frame clones, and not every one. The sample lists about 79,000 clones, more than 80% occurring once. Mismatch repair deficiency was confirmed in all patients, by PCR or immunohistochemistry. A few pembrolizumab responders had their TCRs sequenced. The V gene is TRBV6-4, the J gene TRBJ2-1, with a weak D call TRBD2 (5 bases). Sequencing used peripheral blood, obtained 44 weeks after starting pembrolizumab. The sequence was collected from an adult with mismatch repair-deficient cancer. DNA for the CDR3: TGTGCCAGCAGTAAGGAGTCGGGGAATGAGCAGTTCTTC. Protein sequence: CASSKESGNEQFF.